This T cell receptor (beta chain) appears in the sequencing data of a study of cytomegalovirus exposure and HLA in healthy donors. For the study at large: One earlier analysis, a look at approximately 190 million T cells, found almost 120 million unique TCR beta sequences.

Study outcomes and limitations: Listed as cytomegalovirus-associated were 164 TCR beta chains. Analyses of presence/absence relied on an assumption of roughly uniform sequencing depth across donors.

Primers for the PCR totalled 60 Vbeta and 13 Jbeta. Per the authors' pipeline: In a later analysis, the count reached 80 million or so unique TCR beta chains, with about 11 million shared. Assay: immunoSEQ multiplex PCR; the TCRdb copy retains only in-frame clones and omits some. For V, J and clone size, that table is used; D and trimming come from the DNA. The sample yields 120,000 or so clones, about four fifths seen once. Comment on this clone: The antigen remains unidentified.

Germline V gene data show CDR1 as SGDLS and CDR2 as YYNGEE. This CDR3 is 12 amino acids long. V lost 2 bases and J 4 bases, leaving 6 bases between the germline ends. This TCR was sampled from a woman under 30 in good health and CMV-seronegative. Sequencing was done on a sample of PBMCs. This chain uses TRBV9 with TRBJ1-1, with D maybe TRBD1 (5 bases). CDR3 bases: TGTGCCAGCAGCGTTAGGGGCACTGAAGCTTTCTTT. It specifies CASSVRGTEAFF.